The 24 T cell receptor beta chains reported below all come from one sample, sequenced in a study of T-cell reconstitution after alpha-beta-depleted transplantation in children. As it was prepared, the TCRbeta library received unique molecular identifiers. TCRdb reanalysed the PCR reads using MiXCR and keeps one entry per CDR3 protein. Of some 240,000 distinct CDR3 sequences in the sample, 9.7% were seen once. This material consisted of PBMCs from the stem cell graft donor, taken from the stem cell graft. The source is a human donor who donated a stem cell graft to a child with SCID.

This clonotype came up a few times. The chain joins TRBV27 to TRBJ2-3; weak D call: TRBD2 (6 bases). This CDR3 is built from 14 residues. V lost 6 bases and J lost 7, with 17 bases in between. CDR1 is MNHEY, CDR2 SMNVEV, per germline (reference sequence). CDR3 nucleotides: TGTGCCAGCAGACCGACTGGAGGGCCCCATACGCAGTATTTT. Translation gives CASRPTGGPHTQYF.

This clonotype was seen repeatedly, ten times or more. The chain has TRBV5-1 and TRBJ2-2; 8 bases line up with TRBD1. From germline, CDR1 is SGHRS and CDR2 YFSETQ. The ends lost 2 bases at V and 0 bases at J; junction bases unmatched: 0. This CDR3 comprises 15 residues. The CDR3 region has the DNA TGCGCCAGCAGCTTACAGGGGGCGAACACCGGGGAGCTGTTTTTT. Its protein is CASSLQGANTGELFF. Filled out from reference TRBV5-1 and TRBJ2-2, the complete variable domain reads KAGVTQTPRYLIKTRGQQVTLSCSPISGHRSVSWYQQTPGQGLQFLFEYFSETQRNKGNFPGRFSGRQFSNSRSEMNVSTLELGDSALYLCASSLQGANTGELFFGEGSRLTVL.

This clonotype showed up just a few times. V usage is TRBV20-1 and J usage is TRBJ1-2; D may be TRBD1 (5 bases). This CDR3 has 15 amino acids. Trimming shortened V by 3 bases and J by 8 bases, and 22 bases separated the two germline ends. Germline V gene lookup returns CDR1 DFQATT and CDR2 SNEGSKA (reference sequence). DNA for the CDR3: TGCAGTGCTAGGGTTCGGGGAGGGGTGAGGGGCGGCTACACCTTC. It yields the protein CSARVRGGVRGGYTF.

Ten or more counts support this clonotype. CDR3 region: CASSLLGLPTDTQYF. CDR3 DNA sequence: TGCGCCAGCAGCTTGCTAGGCTTACCCACAGATACGCAGTATTTT. The chain uses TRBV5-1 and TRBJ2-3; the D is unclear. This CDR3 is 15 amino acids long. Trimming cost V 1 base and J 2 bases, with 11 bases left between them. From germline, CDR1 is SGHRS and CDR2 YFSETQ.

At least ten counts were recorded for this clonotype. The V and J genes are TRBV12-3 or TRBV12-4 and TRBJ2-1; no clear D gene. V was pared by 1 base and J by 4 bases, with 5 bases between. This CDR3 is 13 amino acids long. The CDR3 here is CASSLEHYNEQFF. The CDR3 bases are TGTGCCAGCAGTTTAGAGCATTACAATGAGCAGTTCTTC.

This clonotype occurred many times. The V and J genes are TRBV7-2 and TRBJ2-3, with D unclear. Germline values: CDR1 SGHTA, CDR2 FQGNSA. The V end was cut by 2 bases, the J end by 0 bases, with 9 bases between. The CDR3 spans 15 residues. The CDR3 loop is CASSLIGLSTDTQYF. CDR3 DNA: TGTGCCAGCAGCTTAATTGGCCTAAGCACAGATACGCAGTATTTT.

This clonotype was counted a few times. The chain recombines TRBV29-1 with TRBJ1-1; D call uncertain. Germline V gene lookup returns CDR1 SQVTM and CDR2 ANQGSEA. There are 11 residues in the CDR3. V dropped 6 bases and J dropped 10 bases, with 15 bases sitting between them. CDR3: CSVAPEAGAFF. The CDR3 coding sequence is TGCAGCGTAGCCCCCGAGGCCGGAGCTTTCTTT.

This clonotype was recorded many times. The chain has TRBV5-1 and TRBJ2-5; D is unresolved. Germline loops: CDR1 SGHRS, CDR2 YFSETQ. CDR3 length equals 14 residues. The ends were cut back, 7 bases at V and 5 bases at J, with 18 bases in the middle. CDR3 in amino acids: CASGILTISETQYF. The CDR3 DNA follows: TGCGCCAGCGGGATTCTCACTATCTCCGAGACCCAGTACTTC. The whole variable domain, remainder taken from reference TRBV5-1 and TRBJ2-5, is KAGVTQTPRYLIKTRGQQVTLSCSPISGHRSVSWYQQTPGQGLQFLFEYFSETQRNKGNFPGRFSGRQFSNSRSEMNVSTLELGDSALYLCASGILTISETQYFGPGTRLLVL.

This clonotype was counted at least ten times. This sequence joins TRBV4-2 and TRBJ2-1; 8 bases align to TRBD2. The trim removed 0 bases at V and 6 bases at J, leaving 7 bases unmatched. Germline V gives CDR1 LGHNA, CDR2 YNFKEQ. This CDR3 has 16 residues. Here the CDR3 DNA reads TGTGCCAGCAGCCAAGAGGGAAATAGCGGGGTCAATGAGCAGTTCTTC. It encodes CASSQEGNSGVNEQFF.

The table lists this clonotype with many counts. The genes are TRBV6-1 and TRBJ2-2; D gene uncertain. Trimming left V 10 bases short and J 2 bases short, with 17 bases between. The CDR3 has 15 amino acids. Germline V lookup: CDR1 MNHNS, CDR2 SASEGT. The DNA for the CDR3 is TGTGCCACCCGACCTCCCTTCGCAAACACCGGGGAGCTGTTTTTT. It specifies CATRPPFANTGELFF.

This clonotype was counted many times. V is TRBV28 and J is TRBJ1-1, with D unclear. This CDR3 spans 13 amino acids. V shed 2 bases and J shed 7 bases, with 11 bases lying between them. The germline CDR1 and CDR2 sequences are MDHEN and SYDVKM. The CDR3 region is CASSLVGEGEAFF. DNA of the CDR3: TGTGCCAGCAGTTTAGTCGGGGAAGGTGAAGCTTTCTTT.

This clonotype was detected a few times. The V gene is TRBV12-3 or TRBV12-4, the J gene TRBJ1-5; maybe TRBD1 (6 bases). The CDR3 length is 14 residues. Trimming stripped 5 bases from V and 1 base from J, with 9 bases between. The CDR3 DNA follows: TGTGCCAGCAGTATTACAGGGAGCAATCAGCCCCAGCATTTT. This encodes CASSITGSNQPQHF.

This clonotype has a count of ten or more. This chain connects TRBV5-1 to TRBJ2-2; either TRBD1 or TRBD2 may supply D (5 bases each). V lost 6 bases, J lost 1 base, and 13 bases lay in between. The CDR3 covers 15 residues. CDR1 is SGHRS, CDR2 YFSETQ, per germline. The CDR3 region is CASTLDSGNTGELFF. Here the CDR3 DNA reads TGCGCCAGCACCCTAGACAGCGGGAACACCGGGGAGCTGTTTTTT.

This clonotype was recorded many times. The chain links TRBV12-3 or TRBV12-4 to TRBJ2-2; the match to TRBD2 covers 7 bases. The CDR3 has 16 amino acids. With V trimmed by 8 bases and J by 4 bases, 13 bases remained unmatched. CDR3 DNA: TGTGCCAGCCTTTGGGGGGGTCGGAGGATCACCGGGGAGCTGTTTTTT. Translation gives CASLWGGRRITGELFF.

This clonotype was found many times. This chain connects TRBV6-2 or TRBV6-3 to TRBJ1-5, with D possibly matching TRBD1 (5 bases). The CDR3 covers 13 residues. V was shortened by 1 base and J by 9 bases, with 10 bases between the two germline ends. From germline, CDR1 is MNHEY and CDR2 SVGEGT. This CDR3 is CASSYWGRGPQHF. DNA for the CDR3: TGTGCCAGCAGTTACTGGGGCCGGGGGCCCCAGCATTTT.

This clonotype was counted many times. As DNA, the CDR3 is TGTGCCAGCAGTAGAGACCCCGGTGAGCAGTTCTTC. Translated: CASSRDPGEQFF. The V gene is TRBV7-9, the J gene TRBJ2-1; D not certain. The CDR3 extends over 12 amino acids. Per germline, CDR1 SEHNR and CDR2 FQNEAQ (reference sequence). Trimming stripped 6 bases from V and 9 bases from J, with 12 bases between.

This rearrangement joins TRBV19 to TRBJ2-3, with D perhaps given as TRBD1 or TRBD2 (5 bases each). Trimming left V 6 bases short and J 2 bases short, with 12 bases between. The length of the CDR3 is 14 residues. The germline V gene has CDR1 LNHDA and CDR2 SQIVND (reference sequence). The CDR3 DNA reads TGTGCCAGTAGCCCAGGGCGGGCCACAGATACGCAGTATTTT. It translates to CASSPGRATDTQYF.

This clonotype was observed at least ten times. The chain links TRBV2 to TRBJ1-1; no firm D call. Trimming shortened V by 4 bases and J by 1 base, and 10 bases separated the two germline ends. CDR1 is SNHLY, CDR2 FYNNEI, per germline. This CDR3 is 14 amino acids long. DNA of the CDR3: TGTGCCAGCAGTGTAGGCGGATCGAACACTGAAGCTTTCTTT. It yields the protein CASSVGGSNTEAFF.

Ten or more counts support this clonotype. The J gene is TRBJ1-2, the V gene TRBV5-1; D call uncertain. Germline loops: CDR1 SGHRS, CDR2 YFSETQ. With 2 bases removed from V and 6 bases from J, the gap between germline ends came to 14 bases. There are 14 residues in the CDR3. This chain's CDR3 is CASSFTNGQDGYTF. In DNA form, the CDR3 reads TGCGCCAGCAGCTTTACAAATGGGCAGGATGGCTACACCTTC.

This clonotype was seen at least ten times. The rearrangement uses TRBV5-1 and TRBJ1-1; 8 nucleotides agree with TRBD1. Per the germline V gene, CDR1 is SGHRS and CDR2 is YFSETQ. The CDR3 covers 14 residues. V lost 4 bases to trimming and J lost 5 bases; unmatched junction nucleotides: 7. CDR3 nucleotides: TGCGCCAGCAGCACCGGACAGGGAGGGACTGAAGCTTTCTTT. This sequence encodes CASSTGQGGTEAFF.

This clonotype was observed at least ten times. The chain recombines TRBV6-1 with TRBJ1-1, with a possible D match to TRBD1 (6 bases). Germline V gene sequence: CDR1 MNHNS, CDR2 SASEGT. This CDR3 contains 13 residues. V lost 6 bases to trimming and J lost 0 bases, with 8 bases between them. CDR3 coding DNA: TGTGCCAGCAGCGGGACATTGAACACTGAAGCTTTCTTT. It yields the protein CASSGTLNTEAFF.

The DNA of the CDR3 is TGCGCCAGCAGCCGACGGGATAACCGGGATGAGCAGTTCTTC. It encodes CASSRRDNRDEQFF. The rearrangement joins TRBV4-1 to TRBJ2-1; the D gene is possibly TRBD2 (5 bases). CDR1 is MGHRA, CDR2 YSYEKL, per germline. This CDR3 spans 14 amino acids. With 4 bases removed from V and 8 bases from J, the gap between germline ends came to 15 bases.

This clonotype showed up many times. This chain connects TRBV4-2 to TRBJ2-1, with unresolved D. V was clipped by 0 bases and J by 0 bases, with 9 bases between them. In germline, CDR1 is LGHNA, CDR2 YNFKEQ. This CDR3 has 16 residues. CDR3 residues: CASSQDPPSSYNEQFF. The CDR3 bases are TGTGCCAGCAGCCAAGATCCCCCGAGCTCCTACAATGAGCAGTTCTTC.

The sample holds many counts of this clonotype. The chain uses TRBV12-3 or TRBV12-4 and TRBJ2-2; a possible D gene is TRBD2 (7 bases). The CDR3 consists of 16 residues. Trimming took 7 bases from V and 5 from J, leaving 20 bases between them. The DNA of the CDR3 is TGTGCCAGCAACAAGGCGGGGGCTCCAGGGACCGGGGAGCTGTTTTTT. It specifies CASNKAGAPGTGELFF.